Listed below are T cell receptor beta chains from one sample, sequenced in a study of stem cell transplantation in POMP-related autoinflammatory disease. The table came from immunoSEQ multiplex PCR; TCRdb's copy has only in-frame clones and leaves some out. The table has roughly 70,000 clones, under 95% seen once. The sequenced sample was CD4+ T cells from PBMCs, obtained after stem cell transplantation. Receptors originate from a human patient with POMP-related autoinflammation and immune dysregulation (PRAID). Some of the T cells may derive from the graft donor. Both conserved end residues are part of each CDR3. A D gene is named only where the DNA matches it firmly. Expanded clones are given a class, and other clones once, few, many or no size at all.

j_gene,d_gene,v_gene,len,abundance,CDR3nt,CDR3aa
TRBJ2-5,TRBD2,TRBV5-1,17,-,TGCGCCAGCAGCCCCGCGAGGACTAGCGGGAGAGGGCAGACCCAGTACTTC,CASSPARTSGRGQTQYF
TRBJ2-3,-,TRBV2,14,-,TGTGCCAGCAAGAACGACGGGGTCACAGATACGCAGTATTTT,CASKNDGVTDTQYF
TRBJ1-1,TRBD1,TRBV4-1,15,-,TGCGCCAGCAGCCCGGGACAGTGGAAACTGTCGGAAGCTTTCTTT,CASSPGQWKLSEAFF
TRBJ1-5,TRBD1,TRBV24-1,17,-,TGTGCCACCAGTGATTCCGCCACAGGGGAGGGCAATCAGCCCCAGCATTTT,CATSDSATGEGNQPQHF
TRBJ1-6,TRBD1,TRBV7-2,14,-,TGTGCCAGCAGTACCGGGACAGGGCCCTCACCCCTCCACTTT,CASSTGTGPSPLHF
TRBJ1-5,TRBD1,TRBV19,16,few,TGTGCCAGTCTTTCTCTCCAGACAGGGAACAATCAGCCCCAGCATTTT,CASLSLQTGNNQPQHF
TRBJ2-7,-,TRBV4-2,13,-,TGTGCCAGCAGCCAAGACGTCGATAGGGAGCAGTACTTC,CASSQDVDREQYF
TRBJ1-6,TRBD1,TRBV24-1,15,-,TGTGCCACCAGTGATTGGGACAGTTATAATTCACCCCTCCACTTT,CATSDWDSYNSPLHF
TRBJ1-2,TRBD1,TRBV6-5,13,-,TGTGCCAGCAGCCGGGACAGGGTGGATGGCTACACCTTC,CASSRDRVDGYTF
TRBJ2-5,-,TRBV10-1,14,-,TGCGCCAGCAGTGAGGAATGGGGGCGCGGGACCCAGTACTTC,CASSEEWGRGTQYF
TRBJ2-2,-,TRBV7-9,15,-,TGTGCCAGCAGCTTAGGCCGGCTGAACACCGGGGAGCTGTTTTTT,CASSLGRLNTGELFF
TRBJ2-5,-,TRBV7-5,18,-,TGTGTCAGAAGTTTTGAAGGAGCGGGGGGCTACGTTGGGGAGACCCAGTACTTC,CVRSFEGAGGYVGETQYF
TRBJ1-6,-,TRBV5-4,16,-,TGTGCCAGCAGCTTGGGACCCGAGAACTATAATTCACCCCTCCACTTT,CASSLGPENYNSPLHF
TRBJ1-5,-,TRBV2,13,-,TGTGCCAGCAGTCAATTCCTGAATCAGCCCCAGCATTTT,CASSQFLNQPQHF
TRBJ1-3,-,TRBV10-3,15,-,TGTGCCATCAGTGATCGAAGGTGGCCCGGAAACACCATATATTTT,CAISDRRWPGNTIYF
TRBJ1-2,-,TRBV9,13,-,TGTGCCAGCTCTCCGCTTACCAGTGGCGGCTACACCTTC,CASSPLTSGGYTF
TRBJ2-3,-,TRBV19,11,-,TGTGCCAGTAAGGAGGCGAGTACGCAGTATTTT,CASKEASTQYF
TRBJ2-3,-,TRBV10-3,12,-,TGTGCCATCAGCCCCACAGGAGATACGCAGTATTTT,CAISPTGDTQYF
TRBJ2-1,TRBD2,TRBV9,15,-,TGTGCCAGCAGCGTATCTAGCGGGGGGAACAATGAGCAGTTCTTC,CASSVSSGGNNEQFF
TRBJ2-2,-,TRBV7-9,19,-,TGTGCCAGCAGCGATCCGGGACTCCCTAGTAGACAGCCCCCCGGGGAGCTGTTTTTT,CASSDPGLPSRQPPGELFF
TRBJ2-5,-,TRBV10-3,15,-,TGTGCCATCAGTGAGTCGAGGGTAGCCCAAGAGACCCAGTACTTC,CAISESRVAQETQYF
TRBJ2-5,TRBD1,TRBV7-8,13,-,TGTGCCACCGTTTCAGGGGGAAGTGAGACCCAGTACTTC,CATVSGGSETQYF
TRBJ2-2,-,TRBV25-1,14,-,TGTGCCAGCAGTGATTCGGCATTCACCGGGGAGCTGTTTTTT,CASSDSAFTGELFF
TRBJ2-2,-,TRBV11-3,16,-,TGTGCCAGCAGCTTAGGGTGGGGTAGCAACACCGGGGAGCTGTTTTTT,CASSLGWGSNTGELFF
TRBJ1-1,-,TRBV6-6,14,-,TGTGCCAGCACCTACGAGACGGGGAACACTGAAGCTTTCTTT,CASTYETGNTEAFF
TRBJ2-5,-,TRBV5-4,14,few,TGTGCCTTCATGACGGGGACTTCTAAAGAGACCCAGTACTTC,CAFMTGTSKETQYF